This TCR beta chain is from a study of CD8+ T cells in alopecia areata. Noted treatment: oral pan-JAK inhibitor, 5-10 mg twice daily. RNA extraction was followed by reverse transcription into cDNA, which acted as the sequencing template. TCRdb's copy holds only in-frame clones and misses some; the assay was immunoSEQ multiplex PCR. The table lists about 190,000 clones, around 60% of them singletons. The germline V gene has CDR1 SGDLS and CDR2 YYNGEE. V dropped 0 bases and J dropped 9 bases, with 13 bases sitting between them. The CDR3 extends over 13 amino acids. Material: CD4+ T cells sorted from blood, obtained at approximately week 49, from a patient treated with tofacitinib. The chain carries TRBV9 and TRBJ2-7, with D perhaps assigned TRBD1 or TRBD2 (5 bases each). The receptor was derived from a human donor with alopecia areata. CDR3 sequence reads: CASSVGGEGVQYF. CDR3 bases: TGTGCCAGCAGCGTAGGAGGGGAAGGGGTGCAGTACTTC.